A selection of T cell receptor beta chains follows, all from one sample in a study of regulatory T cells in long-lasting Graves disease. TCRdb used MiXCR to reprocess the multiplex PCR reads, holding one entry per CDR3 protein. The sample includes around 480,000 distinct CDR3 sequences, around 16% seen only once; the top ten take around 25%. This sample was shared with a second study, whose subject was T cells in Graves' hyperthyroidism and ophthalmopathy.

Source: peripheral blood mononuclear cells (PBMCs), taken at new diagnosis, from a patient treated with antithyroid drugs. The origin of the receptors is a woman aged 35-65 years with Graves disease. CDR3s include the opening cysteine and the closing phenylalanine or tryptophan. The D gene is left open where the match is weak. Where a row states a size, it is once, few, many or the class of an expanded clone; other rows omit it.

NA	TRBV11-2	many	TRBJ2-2	TGTGCCAGCAGCTCCGATGGGACCGCCGGGAAGCTGTTTTTT	CASSSDGTAGKLFF
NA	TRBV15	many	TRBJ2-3	TGTGCCACCAGCAGAATGACAGATACGCAGTATTTT	CATSRMTDTQYF
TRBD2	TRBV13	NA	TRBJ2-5	TGTGCCTCCGCCCTGCGGGGGGGAAACCAAGAGACCCAGTACTTC	CASALRGGNQETQYF
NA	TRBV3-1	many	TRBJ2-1	TGTGCCAGCAGCCAAAATGATGAGCAGTTCTTC	CASSQNDEQFF
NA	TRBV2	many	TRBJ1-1	TGTGCCAGCAGTGACGGTCCCACGGGCACTGAAGCTTTCTTT	CASSDGPTGTEAFF
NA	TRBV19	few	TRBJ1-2	TGTGCCAGTATTAACTTCAGGGGCTACACCTTC	CASINFRGYTF
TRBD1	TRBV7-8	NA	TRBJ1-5	TGTGCCAGCAGCTTAGTGGGGACAGGGAGGTCGGCCAATCAGCCCCAGCATTTT	CASSLVGTGRSANQPQHF
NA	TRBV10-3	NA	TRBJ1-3	TGTGCCATCTTCCAGGGTTCTGGAAACACCATATATTTT	CAIFQGSGNTIYF
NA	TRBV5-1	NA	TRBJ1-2	TGCGCCAGCAGCCGGGGTTCTAACTATGGCTACACCTTC	CASSRGSNYGYTF
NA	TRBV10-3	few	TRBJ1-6	TGTGCCATCAGTGGAGTCGGAACTTCACCCCTCCACTTT	CAISGVGTSPLHF
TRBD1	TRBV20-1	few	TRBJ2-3	TGCAGTGTCCCCGGACAGGGAAGCACAGATACGCAGTATTTT	CSVPGQGSTDTQYF
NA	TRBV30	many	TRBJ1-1	TGTGCCTGGAGCTCGGGACTGAACACTGAAGCTTTCTTT	CAWSSGLNTEAFF
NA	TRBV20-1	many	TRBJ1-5	TGCAGTGCTAGTCAGGGACTCGGAATGAGCAATCAGCCCCAGCATTTT	CSASQGLGMSNQPQHF
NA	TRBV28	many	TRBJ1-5	TGTGCCAGCAGTTCCCCCCGGAATACAAACAGAAATCAGCCCCAGCATTTT	CASSSPRNTNRNQPQHF
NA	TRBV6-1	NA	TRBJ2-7	TGCGCCAGCAGTGATCCGGGTGACTACGAGCAGTACTTC	CASSDPGDYEQYF
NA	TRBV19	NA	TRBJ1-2	TGTGCCAGTAGTGCTCCCCTGGGGAACTATGGCTACACCTTC	CASSAPLGNYGYTF
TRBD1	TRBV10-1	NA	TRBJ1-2	TGCGCCAGCAGCCCCGACAGGGCTCGAGGCTACACCTTC	CASSPDRARGYTF
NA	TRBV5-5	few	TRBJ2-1	TGTGCCAGCAGCTTGGGAACCCTGAGAGGGTATGAGAACGGGTATGAGCAGTTCTTC	CASSLGTLRGYENGYEQFF
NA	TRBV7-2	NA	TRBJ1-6	TGTGCCAGCAGCTTGGACGGGTCGGGCTCACCCCTCCACTTT	CASSLDGSGSPLHF
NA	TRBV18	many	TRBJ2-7	TGTGCCAGCTCTGCACCCCAGGGGACCCCCTACGAGCAGTACTTC	CASSAPQGTPYEQYF
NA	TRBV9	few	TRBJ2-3	TGTGCCAGCAGCGTAGAGGCCGGTTTGGGGGTCACAGATACGCAGTATTTT	CASSVEAGLGVTDTQYF
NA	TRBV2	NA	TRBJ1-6	TGTGCCAGCAGTGAAATTGGCTATAATTCACCCCTCCACTTT	CASSEIGYNSPLHF
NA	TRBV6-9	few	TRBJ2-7	TGTGCCAGCAGTTACCAGGGTGGGTCCTACGAGCAGTACTTC	CASSYQGGSYEQYF
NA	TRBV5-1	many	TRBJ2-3	TGTGCCAGCAGTTTACCAGGGGGCACAGATACGCAGTATTTT	CASSLPGGTDTQYF
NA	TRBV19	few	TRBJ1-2	TGTGCCACTAAGGACGGGCCGCTCTATGGCTACACCTTC	CATKDGPLYGYTF
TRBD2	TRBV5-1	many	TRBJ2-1	TGCGCCAGCAGGCATCCGGGACTAGCCAATGAGCAGTTCTTC	CASRHPGLANEQFF
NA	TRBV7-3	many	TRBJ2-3	TGTGCCAGCAGCCCTGCTTACTCTCGGGTCACAGATACGCAGTATTTT	CASSPAYSRVTDTQYF
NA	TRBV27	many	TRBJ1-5	TGTGCCAGCAGGAAGGACGACAACCCCAGTCAGCCCCAGCATTTT	CASRKDDNPSQPQHF
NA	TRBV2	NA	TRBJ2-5	TGTGCCAGCAGTTCCCTCCCGGGGTACCAAGAGACCCAGTACTTC	CASSSLPGYQETQYF
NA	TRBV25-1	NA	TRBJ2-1	TGTGCCAGCAGTGACGGGGGTTGGTATGGTAATGAGCAGTTCTTC	CASSDGGWYGNEQFF
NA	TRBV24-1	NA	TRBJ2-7	TGTGCCACCAGTGATTCCGGACTTTCCTACGAGCAGTACTTC	CATSDSGLSYEQYF
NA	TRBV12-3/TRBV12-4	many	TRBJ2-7	TGTGCCAGCATGGAACAGCTCTCCTACGAGCAGTACTTC	CASMEQLSYEQYF
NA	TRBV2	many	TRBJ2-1	TGTGCCAGCAGTGAAGGTTTGGGGGCTAGCTCCTACAATGAGCAGTTCTTC	CASSEGLGASSYNEQFF